This T cell receptor beta chain was retrieved from a study of blood T cell repertoires in COVID-19. The method was immunoSEQ multiplex PCR; TCRdb's version includes in-frame clones alone and lacks a portion of them. The data contain 250,000 to 350,000 clones, 75% to 90% of them singletons. Germline V lookup: CDR1 LNHDA, CDR2 SQIVND (reference sequence). CDR3 length equals 19 residues. V dropped 0 bases and J dropped 5; count of bases not matched to a gene: 10. The sequenced sample was peripheral blood. The gene calls are TRBV19 and TRBJ2-2; TRBD1 matches at 12 bases. This sequence was found in a woman in her 30s with active or convalescent COVID-19. This CDR3 reads CASSIEMGTGGEVTGELFF. The CDR3 DNA is TGTGCCAGTAGTATAGAAATGGGGACAGGGGGCGAAGTAACCGGGGAGCTGTTTTTT.